These T cell receptor beta chains were read from a single sample in a study of T cells in Graves' hyperthyroidism and ophthalmopathy. Each CDR3 protein is one row after TCRdb ran MiXCR on the multiplex PCR reads. Of 270,000 or so distinct CDR3 sequences listed, around a quarter were seen once; the top ten hold around 28%. Sequencing used blood. The receptor set was obtained from a middle-aged man with Graves' hyperthyroidism that later progressed to Graves' ophthalmopathy. Each CDR3 is given with its conserved first and last residue. Each record gives: V gene, clone size, CDR3 length, J gene, D gene, CDR3 protein, CDR3 DNA. A D gene is named only where the DNA matches it firmly. Clone size appears in some rows only: once, few, many, or a class for an expanded clone.

TRBV19,many,13,TRBJ1-1,.,CASSIVRSTEAFF,TGTGCCAGTAGTATAGTGAGGAGTACTGAAGCTTTCTTT
TRBV24-1,many,13,TRBJ2-2,.,CARGTARGRELFF,TGTGCCAGGGGGACGGCCAGGGGCAGGGAGCTGTTTTTT
TRBV7-3,.,16,TRBJ1-1,.,CASSLGPKRGNTEAFF,TGTGCCAGCAGCCTGGGGCCCAAGCGCGGGAACACTGAAGCTTTCTTT
TRBV28,.,15,TRBJ2-5,TRBD1,CASSLGAQGEETQYF,TGTGCCAGCAGTTTAGGGGCACAGGGGGAAGAGACCCAGTACTTC
TRBV12-3/TRBV12-4,many,14,TRBJ2-5,TRBD2,CASSFSGGGETQYF,TGTGCCAGCAGTTTTTCGGGAGGGGGGGAGACCCAGTACTTC
TRBV12-3/TRBV12-4,many,16,TRBJ1-3,TRBD1,CASSFGRTGIRNTIYF,TGTGCCAGCAGTTTCGGAAGGACAGGCATTCGAAACACCATATATTTT
TRBV5-1,many,15,TRBJ1-1,.,CASSLRPNSDTEAFF,TGCGCCAGCAGCTTAAGACCGAATTCGGACACTGAAGCTTTCTTT
TRBV6-2/TRBV6-3,.,12,TRBJ1-1,.,CASSATNTEAFF,TGTGCCAGCAGTGCGACTAACACTGAAGCTTTCTTT
TRBV6-1,once,16,TRBJ1-5,TRBD1,CASRQDDRVGNQPQHF,TGTGCCAGCAGACAAGATGACAGGGTTGGCAATCAGCCCCAGCATTTT
TRBV5-1,many,13,TRBJ2-3,.,CASSQPLEDTQYF,TGCGCCAGCAGCCAACCCCTAGAAGATACGCAGTATTTT